This T cell receptor (beta chain) was identified during a study of blood T cell repertoires in COVID-19. As processed by the authors: Nucleated cell number was recorded as an estimate derived from reference gene primer amplification. Some clones are missing from TCRdb's copy, which holds only in-frame ones; the method was immunoSEQ multiplex PCR. From that table come the V and J calls and clone size; the DNA was used to work out D and trimming. The sample has about 42,000 clones; over 75% are singletons. V dropped 3 bases and J dropped 1; count of bases not matched to a gene: 5. CDR3 length: 17 amino acids. Germline CDR1 is ENHRY and CDR2 is SYGVKD.

The sequence was obtained from a human donor in a cohort sampled during active COVID-19. Sequencing was performed on peripheral blood. The chain combines TRBV10-3 with TRBJ1-4; TRBD1 matches 10 bases. CDR3 residues: CAISEETGGGTNEKLFF. For the CDR3, the DNA is TGTGCCATCAGTGAAGAGACAGGGGGCGGAACTAATGAAAAACTGTTTTTT.